Only one count was recorded for the clone carrying this T cell receptor (beta chain). With V trimmed by 7 bases and J by 4 bases, 9 bases remained unmatched. Germline V CDR1 and CDR2: SNHLY, FYNNEI. The CDR3 contains 15 residues. The data were taken from a study of T cell clones after liver transplantation. Study in general: In this trial, immunosuppression withdrawal was attempted within 2 years of liver transplant.

TCRdb's copy holds only in-frame clones and misses some; the assay was immunoSEQ multiplex PCR. Among 51,000 or so clones listed, roughly 90% were seen once. The sequence was collected from a human patient who received a liver transplant. Some T cells may be provided by the graft donor. J is TRBJ2-7 and V is TRBV2; TRBD1 matches at 11 bases. This specimen consisted of CD8+ T cells from blood, obtained 12 months after liver transplant. In DNA, the CDR3 is TGTGCCAGCAACCCGGACAGGGGGCGCGTTTACGAGCAGTACTTC. The encoded protein is CASNPDRGRVYEQYF.